This entry features one T cell receptor (beta chain) sequence. The target of this receptor is not known. There are no base qualities to consult, and no much larger clone falls within one base. The cohort comprised 550 to 700 healthy bone marrow donors. At the time of sampling, all cohort members were nominally healthy, though unrecorded immune exposures were likely present. The donor was CMV seropositive and belonged to the group of over 250 seropositive cohort members. Each donor provided a peripheral blood sample, and peripheral blood mononuclear cells were used for TCR beta sequencing. The Qiagen DNeasy Blood Extraction Kit was used to extract genomic DNA from the blood cell samples. These data originate in a study of cytomegalovirus exposure and HLA in healthy donors (dated 2017 in TCRdb). Some background on the complete study: In an earlier analysis of under 600 of the donors, about 270 Gb of sequence data and some 100 million unique TCR beta sequences from roughly 190 million T cells were reported. To predict cytomegalovirus infection status, the study brought together high-throughput TCR immunosequencing, statistical association of individual TCRs with disease status, and machine learning. Rather than using new phenotypic data, the later analysis identified candidate immune exposures from TCR beta sequences and from how often those sequences occurred across donors. Across about 370 genotyped donors of the cohort, an average of about 250,000 unique TCR beta nucleotide sequences per donor were sequenced, and around 19% of those sequences were non-productive. An early release covering 550 to 650 HLA-typed donors comprised roughly 300 gigabases of sequencing data and 85 million to 100 million unique TCR sequences. Donor age, sex, ethnicity and CMV serostatus were compiled alongside the repertoire data. To study patterns of TCR occurrence, a later analysis re-analyzed previously published TCR beta repertoires from several hundred donors and added high-resolution HLA genotyping. Every repertoire in the discovery cohort had been generated on one and the same sequencing platform. Both class I and class II loci were covered by HLA typing, at four-digit resolution. In addition to the first cohort of several hundred subjects, a separate validation cohort of about 120 different subjects was used. Of the approximately 400 genotyped donors, around 81% fell in the genetic ancestry cluster associated with self-reported Caucasian donors. A later genetic analysis used genome-wide SNP genotypes for about three fifths of the 666 donors, treating that subset as a discovery cohort. Because of strong linkage in the cohort, four to six DR-DQ haplotypes were treated as single units for association and clustering. Typing coverage varied by locus: about 629-630 donors for A, B, C, DRB1 and DQB1; approximately 520 for DQA1; 600 to 610 for DPA1; roughly 450 for DPB1. Using immunosequencing, the study profiled T cell repertoires from approximately 700 subjects and related those repertoires to cytomegalovirus serostatus. An earlier analysis of 587 of the donors applied high-throughput TCR beta sequencing to assess whether each TCR beta V gene segment acted as functional or pseudogenic. The study aimed to test whether signatures of past pathogen exposure could be identified by cataloging public T cell receptors.

Points the paper makes about the study in general: The classifier was reported to diagnose cytomegalovirus status with high specificity and sensitivity in both the original cohort and the validation cohort. According to a later genetic analysis, donors in an Asian-associated ancestry cluster had fewer N-insertions in productive TCRs than the approximately 710-donor mean. A later analysis reported that several top co-occurrence clusters appeared linked to parvovirus B19, influenza, CMV and Epstein-Barr virus. A further reported finding was that TCR beta sequences accurately predicted the HLA-A and HLA-B alleles for most subjects in the first cohort. Assigning TCR associations to individual alleles was difficult when HLA alleles, especially DR and DQ, strongly co-occurred. Most CMV-associated TCR beta chains appeared to be HLA-restricted in a later analysis, and the HLA associations seemed to be driven largely by CMV exposure. Presence/absence analyses assumed roughly uniform sequencing depth across donors, an assumption that may not hold. The authors suggested that the approach could potentially be extended to other disease states and immunological phenotypes. HLA typing was unavailable for some donors at each locus, so association tests used only the typed subset. The cohort was sequenced for TCR beta chains only, and without alpha or paired-chain data the features that could be detected were limited. In a later analysis, TCR association rates were found to vary across HLA loci, with the most associated TCRs seen for DRB1 alleles and the fewest for HLA-C alleles. Correlated functional status among segregating V segments might be attributable to linkage disequilibrium, but an unknown experimental factor could not be ruled out. In a later analysis, about 16,000 TCR beta sequences were associated with specific HLA alleles at a false discovery rate of 0.05. In vitro tests confirmed that a few of the cytomegalovirus-associated TCR beta chains recognize cytomegalovirus antigens. Some IMGT-functional V segments, including TRBV6-2 and TRBV6-3, could not be distinguished by the 87-base-pair reads and were therefore excluded. While some public TCRs were present in many individuals, most TCR sequences turned up only very rarely across donors. In a later genetic analysis, a missense DCLRE1C variant was associated with V-gene and J-gene trimming of TCR beta chains, and the association was replicated in an independent cohort. Broadly in line with IMGT annotations, most TCR beta V segments showed up in productive rearrangements about 87% or about 30% of the time in an earlier analysis of some 590 of the donors. A cluster of highly shared sequence variants was judged likely to represent a technical artifact of the sequencing pipeline. For the cohort, immune exposure information was limited to CMV serostatus. Because counts were too low, roughly 17 rarely observed V segments, including chromosome 9 orphons, were left out of the earlier analysis of approximately 500 of the donors. The study listed 164 TCR beta chains as associated with cytomegalovirus. A later analysis found that HLA-associated TCR beta chains were more clonally expanded and had lower generation probabilities than equally common non-associated chains.

To prepare the library, the immunoSEQ multiplex PCR assay was applied. A mixture of 60 forward primers for TCR Vbeta segments and 13 reverse primers for TCR Jbeta segments was used in the multiplex PCR. Amplification of the CDR3 region of rearranged TCR beta genes was performed with a multiplex PCR assay on genomic DNA. On the Illumina HiSeq System, the amplified TCR beta libraries were sequenced as 87-base-pair reads. Per the authors' processing: A later analysis counted tens of millions of unique TCR beta chains across the 550 to 750 repertoires, and 9.5 million to 11 million of these chains were shared by at least two donors. A nearest-neighbor algorithm error-corrected the raw reads and collapsed the reads into unique sequences, merging closely related sequences to remove PCR and sequencing errors. CDR3 sequences were aligned to IMGT reference sequences to assign V, D and J gene segments. For a sequence to be retained, at least a six-nucleotide match to both a V gene segment and a J gene segment was required. Rearrangements were called productive when the CDR3 lacked stop codons and stayed in frame with V and J; all others were non-productive. CDR3 was defined according to IMGT convention as the region running from the second conserved V-encoded cysteine to the conserved J-encoded phenylalanine. Sequences without an unambiguous match to a single V gene segment were excluded from the earlier analysis of several hundred of the donors. An earlier analysis of several hundred of the donors called V segments functional above 56.7% productive rearrangements and segregating when the between-donor standard deviation exceeded 5%. To diagnose cytomegalovirus status from the catalog of TCR beta chain sequences, a statistical classification framework was built. In a later analysis, V and J genes were assigned by comparing TCR nucleotide sequences against IMGT/GENE-DB human TR gene sequences. A later analysis assigned CDR3 sequences and most-parsimonious VDJ recombination scenarios with the TCRdist pipeline. In a later analysis, each TCR beta chain was defined by its CDR3 amino acid sequence together with its V-gene family, and reads lacking a unique V-gene family were excluded. As a way to deal with suspected cross-contamination and a sequencing artifact, a later analysis dropped hundreds of nucleotide sequences that were highly shared and had low generation probability. A later analysis calculated a clonal expansion index for each public chain from normalized within-repertoire ranks of inferred template counts. Generation probabilities in a later analysis came from a VDJ recombination model fitted to out-of-frame rearrangements, and those results were checked against IGoR. In a later analysis, TCR-TCR, TCR-HLA and TCR-CMV co-occurrence was scored with hypergeometric tests, and a repertoire-size bias correction was applied to TCR pairs. To estimate false discovery rates, a later analysis permuted the HLA or CMV assignments 20 times. In a later analysis, co-occurring TCRs were grouped using DBSCAN, and TCRdist sequence similarity was added for clustering within HLA-allele-positive subsets. Repertoires with fewer than 30,000 or more than 120,000 public chains were left out of co-occurrence clustering, as were a handful of repertoires with anomalous nucleotide sharing. The table was pulled from immuneACCESS by TCRdb, which kept in-frame rearrangements only. Such tables lose some clones; where checked, under half of the loss comes from unresolved V genes, and the rest has no known cause. The D gene and trimming were derived from the DNA, and the V and J assignments and clone size from that table. The sample includes tens of thousands of clones, with less than 80% observed a single time. 6.9% of the sample belongs to the ten largest clones.

The junction shows trimming of 5 bases on V and 8 bases on J, and the gene matches do not reach 7 bases of it. The CDR3 has 14 amino acids, counting the end cysteine and phenylalanine. Only the CDR3 part of the read is kept: 42 bases, read in frame from the first base. CDR1 and CDR2 are read off the germline V gene (reference sequence) as MNHEY and SMNVEV. The TCR sequence derives from a woman in her 50s in good health and CMV-seropositive. The chain is encoded by TRBV27 joined to TRBJ1-4; a stretch of 8 junction bases matches TRBD1. The sample consisted of PBMCs. CDR3 region: CASSVRGRREKLFF. The nucleotide sequence is given as TGTGCCAGCAGTGTCAGGGGGCGCCGGGAAAAACTGTTTTTT. This CDR3, with the reference TRBV27 and TRBJ1-4 proteins standing in past its ends, gives the full variable domain EAQVTQNPRYLITVTGKKLTVTCSQNMNHEYMSWYRQDPGLGLRQIYYSMNVEVTDKGDVPEGYKVSRKEKRNFPLILESPSPNQTSLYFCASSVRGRREKLFFGSGTQLSVL.